Following are 5 T cell receptor beta chains from one sample sequenced in a study of untreated major depressive disorder. Their target antigens are unknown. Using immunoSEQ multiplex PCR, the repertoire was profiled, and TCRdb retains in-frame clones only, with some absent. The sample lists 23,000 or so clones; 91% were seen once. Study-wide points: TRBV05-01 (Vbeta 5.1) usage was higher in CD4+ T cells of depressed patients than controls.

The specimen was CD4+ T cells from PBMCs. These receptors were collected from a woman aged 25 to 39 with major depressive disorder.

In this sample, this clone turned up a few times. The sample carries other DNA sequences with the same CDR3. The CDR3 reads CASSQDANSNQPQHF. The CDR3 coding sequence is TGCGCCAGCAGCCAAGATGCAAATAGCAATCAGCCCCAGCATTTT. The genes are TRBV4-3 and TRBJ1-5; D not certain. Per the germline V gene, CDR1 is LGHNA and CDR2 is YSLEER. The V end was cut by 0 bases, the J end by 0 bases, with 6 bases between. The CDR3 contains 15 residues.

The chain employs TRBV5-4 and TRBJ2-7; 9 nucleotides match TRBD2. The CDR3 sequence is 16 residues long. Trimming cost V 4 bases and J 1 base; bases outside gene matches: 9. Germline V gene sequence: CDR1 SGHNT, CDR2 YYREEE (reference sequence). CDR3 in amino acids: CASSPLPGLASYEQYF. CDR3 DNA sequence: TGTGCCAGCAGCCCGTTGCCGGGACTAGCTTCCTACGAGCAGTACTTC. Combining the CDR3 with reference TRBV5-4 and TRBJ2-7 gives the whole variable domain ETGVTQSPTHLIKTRGQQVTLRCSSQSGHNTVSWYQQALGQGPQFIFQYYREEENGRGNFPPRFSGLQFPNYSSELNVNALELDDSALYLCASSPLPGLASYEQYFGPGTRLTVT.

This chain connects TRBV28 to TRBJ1-1; TRBD1 aligns across 10 bases. V dropped 11 bases and J dropped 1; count of bases not matched to a gene: 16. There are 17 residues in the CDR3. Germline V gene lookup returns CDR1 MDHEN and CDR2 SYDVKM. The CDR3: CASSVFEGDRGNTEAFF. CDR3 nucleotide sequence: TGTGCCTCCTCAGTTTTCGAGGGGGACAGGGGGAACACTGAAGCTTTCTTT.

The V call is TRBV2, the J call TRBJ2-2; D gene ambiguous. This CDR3 is built from 14 residues. The germline gives CDR1 SNHLY, CDR2 FYNNEI. The ends were cut back, 4 bases at V and 6 bases at J, with 12 bases in the middle. Here the CDR3 reads CASSGVQRAGELFF. The CDR3 region has the DNA TGTGCCAGCAGTGGGGTTCAGCGTGCCGGGGAGCTGTTTTTT.

The table lists this clone with a count of one. This chain connects TRBV7-2 to TRBJ1-1; 9 bases line up with TRBD1. This CDR3 is built from 15 residues. V dropped 5 bases and J dropped 5; count of bases not matched to a gene: 9. Per germline, CDR1 SGHTA and CDR2 FQGNSA. CDR3 loop: CASSPIQGASTEAFF. CDR3 DNA: TGTGCCAGCAGCCCTATACAGGGGGCGAGTACTGAAGCTTTCTTT.